This TCR beta chain was profiled in a study of T-cell memory formation after mild COVID-19 (dated by TCRdb to the early 2020s). Background for the entire study: TCR sequence clusters from the two donors were found to be largely donor specific. In two donors, T-cell clones that expanded and contracted after mild COVID-19 were tracked by sequencing TCRalpha and TCRbeta repertoires over time. The cohort comprised two young, previously healthy adult volunteers, one female and one male.

About this clonotype: This receptor's antigen is unknown. No much larger clone is present one base from it, and per-base qualities are unavailable.

Ficoll-Paque density gradient centrifugation was the method used to isolate PBMCs. The research as a whole found: The second-wave clones that peaked on day 37 were not confirmed to be SARS-CoV-2 specific. Some responding clones were detected in pre-infection memory, which suggested that pre-existing cross-reactive memory T cells had joined the SARS-CoV-2 response. Only a couple of mild cases were covered by the study, and larger cohorts that include severe cases with pre-infection samples were considered necessary. Contracting CD4+ clones were found mainly in CM and EM memory subsets, while CD8+ clones were enriched in EMRA. Clones that contracted from day 15 to 85 showed balanced CD4/CD8 phenotypes, whereas a second wave of clones that expanded from day 15 to 37 leaned towards CD4+.

The CDR3 sequence holds 17 residues, the cysteine and phenylalanine included. Only the CDR3 part of the read is kept: 51 bases, read in frame from the first base. Taken from the germline V gene, the CDR1 and CDR2 loops are KGHDR and SFDVKD. Relative to germline, V is missing 5 bases and J is missing 7 bases, with 16 bases of the junction outside any gene match. Data came from an Illumina NovaSeq 6000. TCRalpha and TCRbeta cDNA libraries were built by 5'RACE with constant-segment primers, adding sample barcodes and unique molecular identifiers. Trizol reagent was used to extract RNA from every sample. Library amplification was performed in two PCR steps, and a second sample barcode and Illumina TruSeq adapters were introduced in the second step. Sequencing of libraries was performed on an Illumina NovaSeq with 2 x 150 bp paired-end reads. Per the authors' processing: Reads were demultiplexed and collapsed into UMI-guided consensus sequences with migec v1.2.7. With mixcr v2.1.11, UMI consensuses were aligned to TRA and TRB V and J templates and assembled into clonotypes. A clonotype was counted as expanded or contracted only if both edgeR and NoisET called the change significant, with noise models trained on biological replicates. For edgeR calls, the cutoffs were a false discovery rate-adjusted p below 0.01 and a log2 fold-change threshold of 1. As an exploratory analysis of dynamics, max-normalized trajectories of the 1000 most abundant clonotypes were examined by PCA with hierarchical clustering. Separately sequenced CD4+ and CD8+ repertoires were used to assign the CD4 or CD8 phenotype of responding clones. TCRdb redid the processing of the public reads, applying fastp at Q25 and MiXCR, and retained in-frame beta chains. Each record represents a unique CDR3 protein, reported with the most common genes and DNA among its rows. In this record, the V and J calls reflect TCRdb's handling and not the investigators' own analysis. This sample is represented by roughly 580,000 distinct CDR3 sequences; 18% of them were singletons. The top ten clones comprise 12% of the sample.

This receptor chain uses TRBV24-1 and TRBJ2-1, with TRBD2 identical over 7 junction bases. Sequencing input: PBMCs or a T cell subset sorted from them (not recorded which). The source of this sequence is an adult woman who had mild COVID-19 (a few samples of this study predate the infection). The sample titles of this study are shuffled in the database, so cell type and time point are left out; the donor was told from shared clones. The encoded CDR3 is CATSGRLGDPRGNEQFF. The DNA sequence follows: TGTGCCACCAGTGGTCGGTTAGGCGATCCGCGGGGGAATGAGCAGTTCTTC.